This note documents a single T cell receptor beta chain sequence. Original analysis: Reference gene primers were amplified, and this amplification served to estimate nucleated cell counts. Assay: immunoSEQ multiplex PCR; the TCRdb copy retains only in-frame clones and omits some. V and J calls and clone size are as listed in that table; D and trimming were resolved from the DNA. The sample includes roughly 230,000 clones, roughly 84% of them seen just once. The junction had 17 bases not matched to a gene; V was cut back by 6 bases and J by 0 bases. From germline, CDR1 is SQVTM and CDR2 ANQGSEA. This CDR3 region has 19 residues. This sample is part of a study of blood T cell repertoires in COVID-19.

This sequence was found in a man over 45 with active or convalescent COVID-19. The sample comprised peripheral blood. The chain employs TRBV29-1 and TRBJ2-2, with TRBD1 matching over 9 bases. CDR3 residues: CSVASGTGRFPSNTGELFF. Here the CDR3 DNA reads TGCAGCGTGGCTTCCGGGACAGGGCGGTTCCCCTCGAACACCGGGGAGCTGTTTTTT.